The 19 T cell receptor beta chains given below trace back to one sample, sequenced in a study of shared clonotypes between healthy human individuals. Method: immunoSEQ multiplex PCR; TCRdb's copy keeps in-frame clones and lacks some. The repertoire holds around 2.1 million clones, with 85% to 95% as singletons. The naive CD8 subset, CD45RO-negative cells positively selected for CCR7, excluded terminally differentiated effector memory CD45RA+ cells. Specimen: naive CD8+ T cells from PBMCs. The receptors here all came from a man aged 18 to 29 in good health. Some clones in this sample may be carry-over from other donors' samples.

This chain uses TRBV18 with TRBJ2-7; unclear D gene. Germline assignment: CDR1 KGHSH and CDR2 LQKENI. Trimming pared 2 bases from V and 6 bases from J, leaving 17 bases between. CDR3 length equals 15 residues. For the CDR3, the DNA is TGTGCCAGCTCACCAGCCGATACGGCGTGGCGCGAGCAGTACTTC. Protein: CASSPADTAWREQYF.

The count of this clone is one. J is TRBJ1-1 and V is TRBV7-9; TRBD1 is a possible D gene (5 bases). The CDR3 length is 17 residues. Germline CDR1 and CDR2: SEHNR and FQNEAQ (reference sequence). V lost 5 bases and J 1 base, leaving 20 bases between the germline ends. CDR3 DNA sequence: TGTGCCAGCAGCCGATACGAAGGCAGGGCAAAGAACACTGAAGCTTTCTTT. As protein: CASSRYEGRAKNTEAFF.

This sequence joins TRBV9 and TRBJ2-1, with 12 nucleotides matching TRBD2. V was pared by 3 bases and J by 10 bases, with 11 bases of the junction left unmatched. The CDR3 loop spans 16 amino acids. The germline V gene encodes CDR1 SGDLS and CDR2 YYNGEE. The CDR3 region is CASSDPSGRAFREQFF. The CDR3 nucleotides are TGTGCCAGCAGCGACCCTAGCGGGAGGGCCTTTAGAGAGCAGTTCTTC.

The chain has TRBV6-5 and TRBJ2-3, with TRBD2 matching over 8 bases. Losses at the gene ends were 6 bases for V and 1 base for J; bases not matched to a gene: 6. The V gene's germline CDR1 is MNHEY and CDR2 SVGAGI. This CDR3 spans 15 amino acids. CDR3 sequence (DNA): TGTGCCAGCAGCCAGCGGGAGTCTCGCACAGATACGCAGTATTTT. It codes for CASSQRESRTDTQYF.

The chain recombines TRBV11-2 with TRBJ1-2; D call uncertain. The ends were cut back, 5 bases at V and 4 bases at J, with 8 bases in the middle. Germline V CDR1 and CDR2: SGHAT, FQNNGV. CDR3 length: 12 residues. For the CDR3, the DNA is TGTGCCAGCAGCCCCCAGATCTATGGCTACACCTTC. This codes for CASSPQIYGYTF.

This chain joins TRBV10-3 and TRBJ2-2; 10 nucleotides match TRBD2. This CDR3 contains 14 residues. Germline V gene data show CDR1 as ENHRY and CDR2 as SYGVKD. V dropped 10 bases and J dropped 1; count of bases not matched to a gene: 3. The CDR3 loop is CATAGGGNTGELFF. In nucleotides, the CDR3 is TGTGCCACAGCGGGAGGGGGGAACACCGGGGAGCTGTTTTTT.

The chain joins TRBV7-9 to TRBJ2-3; no clear D gene. This CDR3 region has 13 residues. V was clipped by 3 bases and J by 6 bases, with 10 bases between them. Germline CDR1 SEHNR, CDR2 FQNEAQ (reference sequence). The CDR3 spells CASSLIRADTQYF. The DNA of the CDR3 is TGTGCCAGCAGCTTGATTAGGGCGGATACGCAGTATTTT.

The V and J genes are TRBV7-9 and TRBJ2-3, with TRBD2 identical over 12 bases. The V and J ends lost 5 bases and 5 bases, in that order; junction bases with no gene match: 8. Germline V lookup: CDR1 SEHNR, CDR2 FQNEAQ (reference sequence). The CDR3 sequence is 16 residues long. The CDR3 sequence: CASSQGLAGWQDTQYF. The CDR3 coding sequence is TGTGCCAGCAGCCAGGGACTAGCGGGCTGGCAAGATACGCAGTATTTT.

As for this clone: Other DNA sequences within the sample encode an identical CDR3. The chain carries TRBV7-2 and TRBJ2-7; D is possibly TRBD2 (7 bases). This CDR3 spans 14 amino acids. Trimming left V 1 base short and J 5 bases short, with 12 bases between. The germline gives CDR1 SGHTA, CDR2 FQGNSA. CDR3 nucleotides: TGTGCCAGCAGCTTAGTGGGGGGGCCTGACGAGCAGTACTTC. Translating it yields CASSLVGGPDEQYF.

The chain links TRBV7-9 to TRBJ1-2; D remains ambiguous. Looked up from germline, CDR1 is SEHNR and CDR2 is FQNEAQ (reference sequence). Trimming shortened V by 1 base and J by 10 bases, and 4 bases separated the two germline ends. The CDR3 is 10 amino acids. CDR3 in DNA: TGTGCCAGCAGCTTAGTGGACTACACCTTC. Protein product: CASSLVDYTF. Drawing the rest from reference TRBV7-9 and TRBJ1-2, the complete variable domain is DTGVSQNPRHKITKRGQNVTFRCDPISEHNRLYWYRQTLGQGPEFLTYFQNEAQLEKSRLLSDRFSAERPKGSFSTLEIQRTEQGDSAMYLCASSLVDYTFGSGTRLTVV.

The chain carries TRBV5-8 and TRBJ2-1; 7 nucleotides align to TRBD2. V lost 9 bases and J lost 1; bases outside the gene matches: 19. In germline, CDR1 is SGHTS, CDR2 YDEGEE. The CDR3 sequence is 18 residues long. The CDR3 DNA reads TGTGCCATCTTCCGGGACTACCTGGCCCAAAGGTCCTACAATGAGCAGTTCTTC. This gives the protein CAIFRDYLAQRSYNEQFF. Full variable domain (missing parts from reference TRBV5-8 and TRBJ2-1): EAGVTQSPTHLIKTRGQQATLRCSPISGHTSVYWYQQALGLGLQFLLWYDEGEERNRGNFPPRFSGRQFPNYSSELNVNALELEDSALYLCAIFRDYLAQRSYNEQFFGPGTRLTVL.

J is TRBJ2-1 and V is TRBV27; tentatively, D is TRBD2 (5 bases). The germline CDR1 and CDR2 sequences are MNHEY and SMNVEV (reference sequence). Trimming shortened V by 7 bases and J by 5 bases, and 24 bases separated the two germline ends. The CDR3 loop spans 17 amino acids. CDR3 protein: CASNRIPSSRVDNEQFF. For the CDR3, the DNA is TGTGCCAGCAATCGTATTCCGTCCTCGCGGGTAGACAATGAGCAGTTCTTC.

The CDR3 nucleotides are TGTGCCAGCAATGGACTAGGAACTGAAGCTTTCTTT. Residues: CASNGLGTEAFF. V and J are TRBV27 and TRBJ1-1; D call uncertain. This CDR3 spans 12 amino acids. Germline V gene sequence: CDR1 MNHEY, CDR2 SMNVEV (reference sequence). Trimming cost V 7 bases and J 5 bases, with 11 bases left between them.

This chain uses TRBV27 with TRBJ1-2, with 9 bases that match TRBD1. This CDR3 contains 15 residues. Trimming removed 6 bases from V and 4 bases from J; junction bases left unmatched: 9. Germline CDR1 is MNHEY and CDR2 is SMNVEV (reference sequence). CDR3 bases: TGTGCCAGCAGACCCGACAGGGGGACCTCCTATGGCTACACCTTC. Residues: CASRPDRGTSYGYTF.

The rearrangement uses TRBV7-9 and TRBJ1-5; D may be TRBD1 (6 bases). The CDR3 runs 16 residues. Germline V gene lookup returns CDR1 SEHNR and CDR2 FQNEAQ (reference sequence). Trimming cost V 1 base and J 5 bases, with 15 bases left between them. The CDR3 spells CASSLGWAGAHQPQHF. In nucleotides, the CDR3 is TGTGCCAGCAGCTTAGGCTGGGCAGGGGCTCATCAGCCCCAGCATTTT.

This clone has a single count. This rearrangement joins TRBV5-1 to TRBJ1-3; D is possibly TRBD1 (5 bases). Trimming removed 0 bases at V and 3 bases at J, with 7 bases between. The CDR3 spans 14 residues. Germline CDR1 is SGHRS and CDR2 is YFSETQ. CDR3 protein: CASSLAGLGNTIYF. CDR3 DNA sequence: TGCGCCAGCAGCTTGGCAGGGCTTGGAAACACCATATATTTT.

Remarks on this clone: The identical CDR3 is also encoded by other nucleotide sequences in the sample. V usage is TRBV6-6 and J usage is TRBJ2-1; 11 nucleotides match TRBD2. The CDR3 runs to 15 residues. Germline V gene lookup returns CDR1 MNHNY and CDR2 SVGAGI (reference sequence). After removal of 5 bases from V and 2 bases from J, the junction contained 2 bases not matched to a gene. The CDR3 DNA reads as TGTGCCAGCAGTGTAGCGGGAGGGCCCTACAATGAGCAGTTCTTC. Protein product: CASSVAGGPYNEQFF.

The rearrangement uses TRBV9 and TRBJ2-1; TRBD1 matches at 7 bases. Germline V CDR1 and CDR2: SGDLS, YYNGEE. This CDR3 contains 16 residues. Trimming took 0 bases from V and 7 from J; bases not matched to a gene: 10. CDR3 sequence: CASSVGGGRGRNEQFF. CDR3 coding DNA: TGTGCCAGCAGCGTAGGAGGGGGTAGGGGGCGAAATGAGCAGTTCTTC.

The chain recombines TRBV4-3 with TRBJ2-5, with D uncertain. TRBJ2-7 explains the end of the DNA better; the J call may be wrong. CDR3 length: 15 residues. Germline CDR1 and CDR2: LGHNA and YSLEER. The CDR3 bases are TGCGCCAGCAGCCAGGACGTCGGAAGATCCTACGAGCAGTACTTC. It yields the protein CASSQDVGRSYEQYF.